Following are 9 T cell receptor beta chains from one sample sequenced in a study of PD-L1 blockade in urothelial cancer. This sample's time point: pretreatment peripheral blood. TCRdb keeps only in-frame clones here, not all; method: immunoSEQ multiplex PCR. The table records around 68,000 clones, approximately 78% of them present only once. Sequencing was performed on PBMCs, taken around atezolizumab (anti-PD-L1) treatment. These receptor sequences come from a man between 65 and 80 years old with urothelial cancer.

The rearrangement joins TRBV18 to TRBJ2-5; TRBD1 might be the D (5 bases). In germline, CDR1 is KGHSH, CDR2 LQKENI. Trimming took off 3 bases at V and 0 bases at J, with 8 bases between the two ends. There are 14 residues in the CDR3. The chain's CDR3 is CASSPRANQETQYF. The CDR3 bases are TGTGCCAGCTCACCCAGGGCCAACCAAGAGACCCAGTACTTC. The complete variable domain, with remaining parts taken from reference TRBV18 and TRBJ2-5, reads NAGVMQNPRHLVRRRGQEARLRCSPMKGHSHVYWYRQLPEEGLKFMVYLQKENIIDESGMPKERFSAEFPKEGPSILRIQQVVRGDSAAYFCASSPRANQETQYFGPGTRLLVL.

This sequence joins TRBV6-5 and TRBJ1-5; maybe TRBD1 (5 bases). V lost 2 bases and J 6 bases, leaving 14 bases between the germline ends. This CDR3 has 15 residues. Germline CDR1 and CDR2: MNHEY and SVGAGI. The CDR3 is CASSYRRGTGQPQHF. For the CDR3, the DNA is TGTGCCAGCAGTTACCGGCGGGGGACGGGTCAGCCCCAGCATTTT.

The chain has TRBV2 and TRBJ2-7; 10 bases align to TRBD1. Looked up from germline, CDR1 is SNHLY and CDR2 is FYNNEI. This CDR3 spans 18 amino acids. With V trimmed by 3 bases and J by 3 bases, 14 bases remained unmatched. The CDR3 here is CASSDGQGVNLLGYEQYF. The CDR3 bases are TGTGCCAGCAGTGACGGACAGGGGGTTAACCTGCTAGGCTACGAGCAGTACTTC. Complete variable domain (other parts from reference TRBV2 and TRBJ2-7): EPEVTQTPSHQVTQMGQEVILRCVPISNHLYFYWYRQILGQKVEFLVSFYNNEISEKSEIFDDQFSVERPDGSNFTLKIRSTKLEDSAMYFCASSDGQGVNLLGYEQYFGPGTRLTVT.

For the CDR3, the DNA is TGCGCCAGCAGCCCCGGACTAGCGGGAGCGACAGATACGCAGTATTTT. Translation: CASSPGLAGATDTQYF. The rearrangement joins TRBV5-1 to TRBJ2-3, with 13 bases that match TRBD2. This CDR3 spans 16 amino acids. The germline V gene has CDR1 SGHRS and CDR2 YFSETQ. J gave up 3 bases and V 4 bases, and 5 bases lay outside the gene matches.

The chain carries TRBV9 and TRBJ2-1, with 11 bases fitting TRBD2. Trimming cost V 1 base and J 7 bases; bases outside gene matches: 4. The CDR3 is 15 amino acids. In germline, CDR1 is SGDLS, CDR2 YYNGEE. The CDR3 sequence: CASSVWASGRNEQFF. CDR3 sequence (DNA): TGTGCCAGCAGCGTATGGGCTAGCGGGAGGAATGAGCAGTTCTTC.

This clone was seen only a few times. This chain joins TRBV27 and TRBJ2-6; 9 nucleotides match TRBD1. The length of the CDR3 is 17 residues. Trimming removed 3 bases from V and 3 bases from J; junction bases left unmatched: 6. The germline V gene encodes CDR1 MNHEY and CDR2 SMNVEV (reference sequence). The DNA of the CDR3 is TGTGCCAGCAGTTTTTCCGGGACAGGGTATGGGGCCAACGTCCTGACTTTC. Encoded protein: CASSFSGTGYGANVLTF.

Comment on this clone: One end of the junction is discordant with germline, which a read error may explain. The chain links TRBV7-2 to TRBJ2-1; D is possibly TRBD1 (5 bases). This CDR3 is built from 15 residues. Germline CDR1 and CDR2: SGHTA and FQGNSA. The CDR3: CASRLARDSYNEQFF. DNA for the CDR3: TGTGCCAGCAGGTTAGCCAGGGACTCCTACAATGAGCAGTTCTTC.

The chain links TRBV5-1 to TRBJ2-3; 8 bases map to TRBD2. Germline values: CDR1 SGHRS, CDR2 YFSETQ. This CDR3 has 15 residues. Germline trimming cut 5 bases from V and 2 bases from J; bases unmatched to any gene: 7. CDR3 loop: CASRSSGTITDTQYF. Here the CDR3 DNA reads TGCGCCAGCAGGAGTAGCGGGACTATCACAGATACGCAGTATTTT. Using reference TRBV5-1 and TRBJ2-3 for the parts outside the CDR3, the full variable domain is KAGVTQTPRYLIKTRGQQVTLSCSPISGHRSVSWYQQTPGQGLQFLFEYFSETQRNKGNFPGRFSGRQFSNSRSEMNVSTLELGDSALYLCASRSSGTITDTQYFGPGTRLTVL.

The CDR3 sequence is CASSGTGLDYGYTF. The CDR3 coding sequence is TGTGCCAGCAGCGGGACAGGGTTAGACTATGGCTACACCTTC. The chain is built from TRBV5-4 and TRBJ1-2, with 9 nucleotides matching TRBD1. V shed 4 bases, J shed 3 bases, and the junction held 4 bases outside the gene matches. Germline-derived CDR1 and CDR2 are SGHNT and YYREEE (reference sequence). The CDR3 is 14 amino acids.